Described below is a single TCR beta chain sequence and its context. The data originate from a study of prognosis after radiotherapy for stage I lung cancer. This CDR3 is built from 15 residues. The J segment lost 6 bases and the V segment lost 5 bases, leaving 10 bases of the junction unmatched. CDR1 is SGHAT and CDR2 is FQNNGV in the germline V gene. Multiplex PCR in two rounds served to amplify TCR beta CDR3 from genomic DNA. For every TRBV and TRBJ gene, a specific primer was used in first-round PCR. TCRdb reprocessed the multiplex PCR reads with MiXCR, giving one entry per CDR3 protein. The sample lists about 13,000 distinct CDR3 sequences, 40% to 45% seen once, with roughly two fifths in the top ten.

The rearrangement links TRBV11-2 to TRBJ1-2; 9 nucleotides match TRBD1. The source of this sequence is a donor aged 50 or older with non-small cell lung cancer. The sample in question was PBMCs, obtained before or after stereotactic body radiation therapy (not recorded which). The CDR3 DNA follows: TGTGCCAGCAGCGCCCCTCGGGACAGGGTAAATGGCTACACCTTC. Encoded protein: CASSAPRDRVNGYTF.